This T cell receptor beta chain comes out of a study of pediatric ulcerative colitis. The protocol was immunoSEQ multiplex PCR, while the TCRdb copy is restricted to in-frame clones and leaves out a portion. The sample yields 44,000 or so clones, around 79% seen once. The CDR3 runs 15 residues. V dropped 2 bases and J dropped 8; count of bases not matched to a gene: 11. Germline-derived CDR1 and CDR2 are LNHDA and SQIVND (reference sequence). Notes on the study in general: In rectum, acute severe colitis had expanded clones and less diversity.

Rectal tissue came from one to two pinch biopsies taken at colonoscopy. Turning to this clone: Its matching antigen is unknown.

This chain uses TRBV19 with TRBJ1-2; TRBD1 matches at 7 bases. The clonotype originates from a girl between 5 and 17 years old with moderate ulcerative colitis. The specimen was gut tissue. The chain's CDR3 is CASSIRQGGIGGYTF. The CDR3, as DNA: TGTGCCAGTAGTATAAGGCAGGGGGGCATCGGGGGCTACACCTTC.